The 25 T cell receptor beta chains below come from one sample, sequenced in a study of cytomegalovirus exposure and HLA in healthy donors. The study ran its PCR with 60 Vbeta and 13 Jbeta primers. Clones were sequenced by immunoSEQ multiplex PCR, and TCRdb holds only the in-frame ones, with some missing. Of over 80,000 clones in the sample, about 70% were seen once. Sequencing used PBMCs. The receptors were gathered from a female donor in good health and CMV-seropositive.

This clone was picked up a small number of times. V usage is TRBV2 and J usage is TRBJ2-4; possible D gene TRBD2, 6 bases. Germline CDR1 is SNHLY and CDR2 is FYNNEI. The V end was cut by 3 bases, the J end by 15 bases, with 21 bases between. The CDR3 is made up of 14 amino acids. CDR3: CASSDGGTPQKVYF. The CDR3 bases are TGTGCCAGCAGTGATGGCGGGACGCCTCAAAAAGTGTACTTC. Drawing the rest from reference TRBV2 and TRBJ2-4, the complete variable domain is EPEVTQTPSHQVTQMGQEVILRCVPISNHLYFYWYRQILGQKVEFLVSFYNNEISEKSEIFDDQFSVERPDGSNFTLKIRSTKLEDSAMYFCASSDGGTPQKVYFGAGTRLSVL.

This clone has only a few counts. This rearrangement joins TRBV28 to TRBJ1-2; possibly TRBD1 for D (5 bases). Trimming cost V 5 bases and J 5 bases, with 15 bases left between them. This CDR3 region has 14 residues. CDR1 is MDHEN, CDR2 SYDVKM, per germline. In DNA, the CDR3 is TGTGCCAGCAGTCTCAGGGTTGCCCTATATGGCTACACCTTC. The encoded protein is CASSLRVALYGYTF.

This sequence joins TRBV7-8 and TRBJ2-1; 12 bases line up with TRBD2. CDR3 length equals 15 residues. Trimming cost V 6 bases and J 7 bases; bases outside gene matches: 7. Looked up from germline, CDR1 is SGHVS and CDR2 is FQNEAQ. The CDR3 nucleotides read TGTGCCAGCAGACGGACTAGCGGGGAACAAAATGAGCAGTTCTTC. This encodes CASRRTSGEQNEQFF.

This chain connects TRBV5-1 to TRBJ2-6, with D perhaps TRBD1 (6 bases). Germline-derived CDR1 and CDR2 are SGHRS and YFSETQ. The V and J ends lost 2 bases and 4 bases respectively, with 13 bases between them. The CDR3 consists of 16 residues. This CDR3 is CASSFQGQVGANVLTF. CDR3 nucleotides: TGCGCCAGCAGCTTCCAGGGGCAGGTGGGGGCCAACGTCCTGACTTTC.

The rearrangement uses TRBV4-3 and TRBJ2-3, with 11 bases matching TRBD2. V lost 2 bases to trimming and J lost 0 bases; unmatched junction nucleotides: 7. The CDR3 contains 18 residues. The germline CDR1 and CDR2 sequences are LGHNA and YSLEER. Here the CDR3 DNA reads TGCGCCAGCAGCCAAAAGATTAGCGGGAGGGGTAGCACAGATACGCAGTATTTT. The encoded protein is CASSQKISGRGSTDTQYF.

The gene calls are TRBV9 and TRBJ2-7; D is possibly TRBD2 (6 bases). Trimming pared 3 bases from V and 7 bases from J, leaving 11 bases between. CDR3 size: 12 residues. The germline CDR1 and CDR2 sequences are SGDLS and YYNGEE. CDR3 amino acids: CASSGGRREQYF. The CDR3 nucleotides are TGTGCCAGCAGCGGGGGGAGGCGGGAGCAGTACTTC.

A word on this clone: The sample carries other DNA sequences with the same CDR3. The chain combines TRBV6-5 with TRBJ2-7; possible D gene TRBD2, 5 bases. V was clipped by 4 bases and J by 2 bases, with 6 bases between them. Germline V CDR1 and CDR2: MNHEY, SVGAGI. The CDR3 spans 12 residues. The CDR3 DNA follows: TGTGCCAGCAGTTCCGGGACCTACGAGCAGTACTTC. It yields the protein CASSSGTYEQYF.

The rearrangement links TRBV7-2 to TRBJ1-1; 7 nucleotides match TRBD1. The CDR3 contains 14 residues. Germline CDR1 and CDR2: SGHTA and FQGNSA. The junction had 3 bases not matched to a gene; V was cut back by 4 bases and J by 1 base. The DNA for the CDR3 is TGTGCCAGCAGCTCTGGGACAGCGAACACTGAAGCTTTCTTT. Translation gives CASSSGTANTEAFF. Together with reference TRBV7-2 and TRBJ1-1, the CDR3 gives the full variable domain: GAGVSQSPSNKVTEKGKDVELRCDPISGHTALYWYRQSLGQGLEFLIYFQGNSAPDKSGLPSDRFSAERTGGSVSTLTIQRTQQEDSAVYLCASSSGTANTEAFFGQGTRLTVV.

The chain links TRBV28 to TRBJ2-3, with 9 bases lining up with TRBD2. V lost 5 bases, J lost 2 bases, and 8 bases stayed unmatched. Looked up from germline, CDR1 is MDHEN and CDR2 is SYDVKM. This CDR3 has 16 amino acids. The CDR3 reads CASSPQRGASTDTQYF. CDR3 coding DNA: TGTGCCAGCAGTCCCCAGCGGGGGGCCTCCACAGATACGCAGTATTTT.

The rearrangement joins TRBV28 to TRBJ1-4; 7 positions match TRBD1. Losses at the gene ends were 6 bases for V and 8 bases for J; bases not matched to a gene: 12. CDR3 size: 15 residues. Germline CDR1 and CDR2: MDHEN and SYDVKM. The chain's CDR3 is CASSYRQGGGEKLFF. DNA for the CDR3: TGTGCCAGCAGCTATAGACAGGGAGGTGGAGAAAAACTGTTTTTT.

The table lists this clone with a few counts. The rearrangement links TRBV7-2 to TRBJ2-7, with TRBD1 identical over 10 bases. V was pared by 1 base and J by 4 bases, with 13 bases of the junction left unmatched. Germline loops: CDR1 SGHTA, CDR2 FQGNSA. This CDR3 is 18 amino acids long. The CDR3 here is CASSLGYYGTGAGYEQYF. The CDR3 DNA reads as TGTGCCAGCAGCTTAGGATACTACGGGACAGGGGCGGGGTACGAGCAGTACTTC. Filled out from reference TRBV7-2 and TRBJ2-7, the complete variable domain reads GAGVSQSPSNKVTEKGKDVELRCDPISGHTALYWYRQSLGQGLEFLIYFQGNSAPDKSGLPSDRFSAERTGGSVSTLTIQRTQQEDSAVYLCASSLGYYGTGAGYEQYFGPGTRLTVT.

CDR3 sequence (DNA): TGCGCCAGCAGCCAAGATAGAGAGAGAGCCTACAATGAGCAGTTCTTC. Encoded protein: CASSQDRERAYNEQFF. The chain employs TRBV4-3 and TRBJ2-1; D not resolved. The V end was cut by 0 bases, the J end by 2 bases, with 11 bases between. The CDR3 covers 16 residues. Germline lookup yields CDR1 LGHNA and CDR2 YSLEER.

In DNA, the CDR3 is TGTGCCAGCAGCGGAACAGGGGGCGACTATGGCTACACCTTC. Translating gives CASSGTGGDYGYTF. The rearrangement links TRBV9 to TRBJ1-2; 9 nucleotides line up with TRBD1. The CDR3 totals 14 residues. CDR1 and CDR2 from the germline V gene are SGDLS and YYNGEE. V lost 3 bases and J lost 3; bases outside the gene matches: 3.

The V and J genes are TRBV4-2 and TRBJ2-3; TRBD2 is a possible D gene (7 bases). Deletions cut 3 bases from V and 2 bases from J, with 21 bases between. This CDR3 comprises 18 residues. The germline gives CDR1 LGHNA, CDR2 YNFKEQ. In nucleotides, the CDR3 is TGTGCCAGCAGCCACCAGCGGAGGGGGGGGCTCTCCACAGATACGCAGTATTTT. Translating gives CASSHQRRGGLSTDTQYF.

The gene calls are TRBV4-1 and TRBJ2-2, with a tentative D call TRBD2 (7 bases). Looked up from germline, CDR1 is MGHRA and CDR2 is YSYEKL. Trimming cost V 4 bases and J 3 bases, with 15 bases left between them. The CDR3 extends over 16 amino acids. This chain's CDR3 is CASSRQGRGDTGELFF. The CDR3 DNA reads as TGCGCCAGCAGCCGCCAGGGGAGGGGCGACACCGGGGAGCTGTTTTTT.

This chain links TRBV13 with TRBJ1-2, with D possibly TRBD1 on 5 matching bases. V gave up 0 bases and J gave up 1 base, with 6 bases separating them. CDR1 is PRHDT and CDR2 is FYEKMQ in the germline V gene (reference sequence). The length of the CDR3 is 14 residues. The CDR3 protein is CASSLGTVNYGYTF. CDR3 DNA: TGTGCCAGCAGCTTAGGGACAGTTAACTATGGCTACACCTTC.

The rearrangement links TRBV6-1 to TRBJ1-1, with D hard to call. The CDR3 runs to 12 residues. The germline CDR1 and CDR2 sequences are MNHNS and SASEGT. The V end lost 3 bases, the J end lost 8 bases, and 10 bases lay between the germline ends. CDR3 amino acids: CASSDLWREAFF. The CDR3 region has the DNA TGTGCCAGCAGTGACCTCTGGAGAGAAGCTTTCTTT.

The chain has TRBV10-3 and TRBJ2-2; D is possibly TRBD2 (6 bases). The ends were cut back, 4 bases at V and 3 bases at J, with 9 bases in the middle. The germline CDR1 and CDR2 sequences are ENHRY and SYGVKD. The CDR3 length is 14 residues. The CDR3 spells CAISGSGDTGELFF. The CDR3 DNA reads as TGTGCCATCAGTGGGTCGGGAGACACCGGGGAGCTGTTTTTT.

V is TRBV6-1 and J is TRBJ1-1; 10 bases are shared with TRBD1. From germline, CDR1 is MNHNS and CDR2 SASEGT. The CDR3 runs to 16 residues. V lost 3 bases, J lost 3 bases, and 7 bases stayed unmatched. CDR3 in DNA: TGTGCCAGCAGTGAGACAGGGGGCGCGGGTGACACTGAAGCTTTCTTT. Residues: CASSETGGAGDTEAFF.

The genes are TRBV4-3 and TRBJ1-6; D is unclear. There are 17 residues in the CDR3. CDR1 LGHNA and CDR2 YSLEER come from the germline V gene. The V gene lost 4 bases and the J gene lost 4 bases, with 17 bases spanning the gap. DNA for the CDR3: TGCGCCAGCAGCCCCAAGAGCACTAGGGAATATAATTCACCCCTCCACTTT. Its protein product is CASSPKSTREYNSPLHF.

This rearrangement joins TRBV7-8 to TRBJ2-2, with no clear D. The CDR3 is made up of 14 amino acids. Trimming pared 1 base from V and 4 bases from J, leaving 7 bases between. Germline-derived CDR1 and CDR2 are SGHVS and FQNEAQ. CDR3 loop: CASSLVGGTGELFF. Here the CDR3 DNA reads TGTGCCAGCAGCTTAGTCGGCGGCACCGGGGAGCTGTTTTTT.

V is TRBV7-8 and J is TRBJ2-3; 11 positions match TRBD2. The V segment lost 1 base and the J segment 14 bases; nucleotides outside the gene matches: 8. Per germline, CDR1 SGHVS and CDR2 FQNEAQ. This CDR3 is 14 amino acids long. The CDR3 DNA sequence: TGTGCCAGCAGCTTAGAACTAGCGGGGGCCCTTTTGTATTTT. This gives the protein CASSLELAGALLYF.

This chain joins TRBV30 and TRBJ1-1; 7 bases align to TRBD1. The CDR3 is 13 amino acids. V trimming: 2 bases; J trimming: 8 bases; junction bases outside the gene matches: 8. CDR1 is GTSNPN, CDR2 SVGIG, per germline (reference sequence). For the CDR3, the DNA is TGTGCCTGGAGTAGAGGGACAGCGCAAGAAGCTTTCTTT. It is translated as CAWSRGTAQEAFF.

CDR3 residues: CASSLEVGREQFF. The CDR3 DNA reads TGTGCCAGCAGCTTGGAAGTGGGGAGGGAGCAGTTCTTC. This chain connects TRBV5-4 to TRBJ2-1, with D possibly TRBD2 on 6 matching bases. CDR1 is SGHNT and CDR2 is YYREEE in the germline V gene (reference sequence). This CDR3 has 13 residues. V was clipped by 0 bases and J by 10 bases, with 11 bases between them.

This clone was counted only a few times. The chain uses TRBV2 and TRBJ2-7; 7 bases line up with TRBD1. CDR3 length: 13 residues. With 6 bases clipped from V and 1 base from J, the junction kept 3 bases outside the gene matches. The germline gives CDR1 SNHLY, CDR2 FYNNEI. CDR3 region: CASRVTGSYEQYF. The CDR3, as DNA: TGTGCCAGCAGAGTGACAGGGTCCTACGAGCAGTACTTC.